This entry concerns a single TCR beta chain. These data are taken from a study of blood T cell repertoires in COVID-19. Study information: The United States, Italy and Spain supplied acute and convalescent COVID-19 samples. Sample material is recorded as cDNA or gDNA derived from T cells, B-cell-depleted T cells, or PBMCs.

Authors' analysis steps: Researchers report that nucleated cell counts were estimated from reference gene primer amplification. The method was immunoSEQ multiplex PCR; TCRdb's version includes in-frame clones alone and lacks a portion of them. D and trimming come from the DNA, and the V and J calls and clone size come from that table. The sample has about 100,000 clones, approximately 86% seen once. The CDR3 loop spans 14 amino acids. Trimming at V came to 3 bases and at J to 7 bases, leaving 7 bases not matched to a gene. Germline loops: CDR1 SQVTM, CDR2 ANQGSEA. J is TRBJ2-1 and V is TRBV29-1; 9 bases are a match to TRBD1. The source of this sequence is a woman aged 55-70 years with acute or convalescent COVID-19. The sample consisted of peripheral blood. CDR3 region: CSVDIQDRGNEQFF. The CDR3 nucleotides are TGCAGCGTTGATATTCAGGACAGGGGTAATGAGCAGTTCTTC.